Listed below are T cell receptor beta chains from one sample, sequenced in a study of T-cell memory formation after mild COVID-19. TCRdb re-derived calls from the 5' RACE reads in MiXCR, one entry per CDR3 protein. The sample yields roughly 15,000 distinct CDR3 sequences, roughly 23% seen once. Sequencing was performed on PBMCs or a T cell subset sorted from them (not recorded which). These receptors came from a man younger than 35 who had mild COVID-19 (a few samples of this study predate the infection). Cell type and time point are not known. CDR3s leave out the opening cysteine and the closing phenylalanine or tryptophan.

V: TRBV5-1
J: TRBJ2-3
CDR3: ASSGGGTDTQY

V: TRBV29-1
J: TRBJ1-2
CDR3: SAIVGTGNYGYT

V: TRBV7-9
J: TRBJ2-7
CDR3: ASSLDDRVVGEQY

V: TRBV4-2
J: TRBJ2-3
CDR3: ASSPATSGGADTQY

V: TRBV5-5
J: TRBJ2-4
CDR3: ASSPVQDGVAKNIQY

V: TRBV6-5
J: TRBJ1-1
CDR3: ASSYYSDRDEAF

V: TRBV15
J: TRBJ1-2
CDR3: ATSRTLSDGYT

V: TRBV4-2
J: TRBJ2-3
CDR3: ASSQVGAPTDTQY

V: TRBV6-2/TRBV6-3
J: TRBJ2-7
CDR3: ASKAGYYEQY

V: TRBV10-2
J: TRBJ2-7
CDR3: ASMGTVSYEQY

V: TRBV10-3
J: TRBJ2-7
CDR3: AISESYGDIAYEQY

V: TRBV5-1
J: TRBJ1-4
CDR3: ASSRNPGAEKLF

V: TRBV20-1
J: TRBJ2-7
CDR3: SARDSGQRTYEQY

V: TRBV6-2/TRBV6-3
J: TRBJ1-1
CDR3: ASSKKRVTNTEAF

V: TRBV19
J: TRBJ2-1
CDR3: ASSIGVGVEQF

V: TRBV9
J: TRBJ2-2
CDR3: ASSLRDRGFSGELF

V: TRBV29-1
J: TRBJ1-3
CDR3: SVAPGRGLGNTIY

V: TRBV6-2/TRBV6-3
J: TRBJ2-1
CDR3: ASSYAHNEQF

V: TRBV5-4
J: TRBJ2-5
CDR3: ASSFGGEWYQETQY

V: TRBV6-4
J: TRBJ1-2
CDR3: ASSDTGGVYT

V: TRBV25-1
J: TRBJ2-3
CDR3: ASTSGAGTDTQY

V: TRBV7-2
J: TRBJ2-1
CDR3: ASSFPQSYNEQF

V: TRBV6-6
J: TRBJ2-1
CDR3: ASSPAGLHNEQF

V: TRBV20-1
J: TRBJ1-3
CDR3: SAPGRGGNTIY

V: TRBV21-1
J: TRBJ2-7
CDR3: ASSKGY

V: TRBV11-2
J: TRBJ2-5
CDR3: ASSLAAWISSSQY

V: TRBV4-1
J: TRBJ1-3
CDR3: ASSQGGPAGNTIY

V: TRBV7-2
J: TRBJ1-1
CDR3: ASSLVGAEAF

V: TRBV5-5
J: TRBJ2-2
CDR3: ASSLGWGHTGELF

V: TRBV24-1
J: TRBJ1-2
CDR3: ATSGNRGREVYGYT

V: TRBV18
J: TRBJ2-7
CDR3: ASSTGGRGFFYEQY

V: TRBV7-8
J: TRBJ2-3
CDR3: ASSRTSGGGLTDTQY

V: TRBV29-1
J: TRBJ2-3
CDR3: SVLSGADTQY

V: TRBV4-3
J: TRBJ1-4
CDR3: ASSHPLAPGGQGTEKLF

V: TRBV3-1
J: TRBJ2-6
CDR3: ASSPPWAIGANVLT

V: TRBV7-9
J: TRBJ2-5
CDR3: ASSHGPGQQETQY

V: TRBV6-2/TRBV6-3
J: TRBJ1-2
CDR3: ASSRDRTGYGYT

V: TRBV6-2/TRBV6-3
J: TRBJ1-1
CDR3: ASSYRRDRVAEAF

V: TRBV7-3
J: TRBJ1-1
CDR3: ASSRYRNTEAF

V: TRBV27
J: TRBJ2-1
CDR3: ASSSPLADNEQF

V: TRBV20-1
J: TRBJ1-2
CDR3: SARRVGPANYGYT

V: TRBV12-3/TRBV12-4
J: TRBJ2-7
CDR3: ASSTYEQY

V: TRBV4-1
J: TRBJ1-2
CDR3: ASSHGPGVGYGYT

V: TRBV6-1
J: TRBJ2-7
CDR3: ASSEAPGSYEQY

V: TRBV7-9
J: TRBJ2-2
CDR3: ASSPIYGTGELF

V: TRBV7-9
J: TRBJ1-3
CDR3: ASSLAGGGNTIY

V: TRBV5-1
J: TRBJ1-6
CDR3: ASSNNSPLH

V: TRBV4-3
J: TRBJ1-2
CDR3: ASSQEMVFDRDYGYT

V: TRBV7-3
J: TRBJ2-3
CDR3: ASSRNPPRGSTDTQY

V: TRBV2
J: TRBJ2-1
CDR3: ASSDSVKDNEQF

V: TRBV24-1
J: TRBJ2-3
CDR3: ATRGQGADTQY